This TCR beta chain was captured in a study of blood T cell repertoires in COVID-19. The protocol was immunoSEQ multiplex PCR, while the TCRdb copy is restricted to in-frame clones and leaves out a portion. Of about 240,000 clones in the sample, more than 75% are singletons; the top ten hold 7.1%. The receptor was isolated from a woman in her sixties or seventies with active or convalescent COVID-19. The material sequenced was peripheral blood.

CDR3 sequence: CASSWGQGSGNTIYF. As DNA, the CDR3 is TGTGCCAGCAGCTGGGGACAGGGAAGTGGAAACACCATATATTTT. J is TRBJ1-3 and V is TRBV5-6; 9 bases map to TRBD1. Looked up from germline, CDR1 is SGHDT and CDR2 is YYEEEE. Unmatched junction bases numbered 4, after V lost 3 bases and J lost 3 bases. The CDR3 spans 15 residues. The full variable domain, completed using reference TRBV5-6 and TRBJ1-3, is DAGVTQSPTHLIKTRGQQVTLRCSPKSGHDTVSWYQQALGQGPQFIFQYYEEEERQRGNFPDRFSGHQFPNYSSELNVNALLLGDSALYLCASSWGQGSGNTIYFGEGSWLTVV.